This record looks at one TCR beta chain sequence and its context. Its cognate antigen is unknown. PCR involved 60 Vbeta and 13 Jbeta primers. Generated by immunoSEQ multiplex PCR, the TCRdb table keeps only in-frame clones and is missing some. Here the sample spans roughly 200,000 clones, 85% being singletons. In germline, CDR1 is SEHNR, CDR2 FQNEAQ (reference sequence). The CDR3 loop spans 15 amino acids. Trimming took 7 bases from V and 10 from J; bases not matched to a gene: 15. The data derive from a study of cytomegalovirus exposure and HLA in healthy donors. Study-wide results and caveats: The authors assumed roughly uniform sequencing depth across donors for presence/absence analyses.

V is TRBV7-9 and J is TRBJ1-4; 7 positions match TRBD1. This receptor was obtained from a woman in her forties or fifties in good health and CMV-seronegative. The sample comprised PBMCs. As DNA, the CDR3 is TGTGCCAGCACCCTTACCGGGACAGCGAAGGTAAAACTGTTTTTT. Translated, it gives CASTLTGTAKVKLFF.